The source of this T cell receptor (beta chain) is a study of early stage breast cancer tumors. About the study: About 80% of the 16 invasive tumors were ER+, PR+ and HER2-. Samples were sequenced at about 10-fold average coverage.

This clone has only one observation. Germline CDR1 LGHNA, CDR2 YSLEER. Trimming pared 0 bases from V and 1 base from J, leaving 17 bases between. The CDR3 spans 18 residues. Measured with immunoSEQ multiplex PCR; TCRdb has only the in-frame clones, and not every one. The sample lists 40,000 to 60,000 clones, 75% to 85% occurring once. Sequencing input: blood. The receptor's source is a person aged 45 to 59 with breast cancer. The V call is TRBV4-3, the J call TRBJ2-3, with no clear D. CDR3 residues: CASSQDLGPRPRTDTQYF. The CDR3 coding sequence is TGCGCCAGCAGCCAAGATCTGGGTCCTAGGCCCCGCACAGATACGCAGTATTTT.